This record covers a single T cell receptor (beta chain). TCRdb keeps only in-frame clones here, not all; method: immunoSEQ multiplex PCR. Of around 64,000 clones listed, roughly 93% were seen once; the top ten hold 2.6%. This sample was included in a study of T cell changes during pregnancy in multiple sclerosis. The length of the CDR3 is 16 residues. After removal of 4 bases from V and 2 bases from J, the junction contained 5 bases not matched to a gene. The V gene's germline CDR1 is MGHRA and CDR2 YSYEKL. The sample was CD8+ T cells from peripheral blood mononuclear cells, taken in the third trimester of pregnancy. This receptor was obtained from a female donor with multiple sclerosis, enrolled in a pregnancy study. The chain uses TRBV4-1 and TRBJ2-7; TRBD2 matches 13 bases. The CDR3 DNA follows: TGCGCCAGCAGCCCGACCGGGACTAGCGGGGCCTACGAGCAGTACTTC. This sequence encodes CASSPTGTSGAYEQYF.